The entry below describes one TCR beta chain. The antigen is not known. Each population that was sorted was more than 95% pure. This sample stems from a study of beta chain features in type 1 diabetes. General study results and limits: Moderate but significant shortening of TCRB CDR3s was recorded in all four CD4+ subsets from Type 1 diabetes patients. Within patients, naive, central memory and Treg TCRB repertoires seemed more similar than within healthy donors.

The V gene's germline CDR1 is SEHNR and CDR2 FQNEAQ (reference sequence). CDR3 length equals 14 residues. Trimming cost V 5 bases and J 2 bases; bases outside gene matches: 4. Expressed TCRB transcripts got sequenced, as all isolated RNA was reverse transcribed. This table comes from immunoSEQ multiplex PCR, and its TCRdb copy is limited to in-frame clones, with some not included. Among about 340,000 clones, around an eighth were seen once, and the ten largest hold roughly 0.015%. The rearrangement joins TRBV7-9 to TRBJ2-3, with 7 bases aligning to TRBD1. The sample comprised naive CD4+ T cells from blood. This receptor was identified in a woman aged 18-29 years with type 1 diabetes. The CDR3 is CASSPDRYTDTQYF. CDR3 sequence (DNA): TGTGCCAGCAGCCCGGACAGGTACACAGATACGCAGTATTTT.